This TCR beta chain is from a study of blood T cell repertoires in COVID-19. CDR1 and CDR2 (germline): LNHDA, SQIVND (reference sequence). This CDR3 region has 16 residues. The junction had 4 bases not matched to a gene; V was cut back by 4 bases and J by 0 bases. Residents of around 24 US areas, aged roughly 18 to 89 years, made up the participants. The table came from immunoSEQ multiplex PCR; TCRdb's copy has only in-frame clones and leaves some out. The table has more than 200,000 clones, about 89% seen once; the top ten hold over 4%. Specimen: PBMCs or T cells enriched from blood (not recorded which). The receptor's source is a woman aged 25 to 39 who had recovered from COVID-19. The rearrangement links TRBV19 to TRBJ2-1; 9 nucleotides line up with TRBD2. CDR3 amino acids: CASSTYSGSSYNEQFF. CDR3 bases: TGTGCCAGTAGTACCTATAGCGGGAGCTCCTACAATGAGCAGTTCTTC. Together with reference TRBV19 and TRBJ2-1, the CDR3 gives the full variable domain: DGGITQSPKYLFRKEGQNVTLSCEQNLNHDAMYWYRQDPGQGLRLIYYSQIVNDFQKGDIAEGYSVSREKKESFPLTVTSAQKNPTAFYLCASSTYSGSSYNEQFFGPGTRLTVL.